Shown below are 3 T cell receptor beta chains from a single sample sequenced in a study of T cell responses to AZD1222 COVID-19 vaccine. TCRdb's table, derived via immunoSEQ multiplex PCR, lists solely in-frame clones and lacks some. The table has 160,000 or so clones, 92% seen once. Sequencing was performed on peripheral blood, taken 28 days after the second AZD1222 dose. The origin of the receptors is an adult who received the AZD1222 COVID-19 vaccine.

V usage is TRBV29-1 and J usage is TRBJ1-1; TRBD1 might be the D (6 bases). The V end was cut by 6 bases, the J end by 8 bases, with 16 bases between. Germline V lookup: CDR1 SQVTM, CDR2 ANQGSEA. The CDR3 has 12 amino acids. DNA for the CDR3: TGCAGCGTACGCAGGGGCCGGTCGGAAGCTTTCTTT. Translated: CSVRRGRSEAFF.

The chain is built from TRBV29-1 and TRBJ1-1; 9 nucleotides line up with TRBD1. The J segment lost 4 bases and the V segment lost 5 bases, leaving 8 bases of the junction unmatched. Germline V gene data show CDR1 as SQVTM and CDR2 as ANQGSEA. The CDR3 extends over 14 amino acids. In nucleotides, the CDR3 is TGCAGCGTTTGGACAGGGGATTTGAGCACTGAAGCTTTCTTT. This sequence encodes CSVWTGDLSTEAFF.

The genes are TRBV7-9 and TRBJ1-5, with D maybe TRBD1 (6 bases). Germline V gives CDR1 SEHNR, CDR2 FQNEAQ (reference sequence). This CDR3 contains 13 residues. V shed 1 base and J shed 7 bases, with 8 bases lying between them. CDR3: CASSLEGGQPQHF. The CDR3 DNA reads TGTGCCAGCAGCTTAGAGGGGGGCCAGCCCCAGCATTTT.